The present entry profiles one T cell receptor beta chain with its context. Its antigen remains unidentified. The time point: week 11, during vaccination. Vaccine doses each comprised 300 ug of mutant IDH1 20-mer peptide, with topical imiquimod. Deletions cut 2 bases from V and 5 bases from J, with 6 bases between. Germline V gene sequence: CDR1 MDHEN, CDR2 SYDVKM. This CDR3 is built from 13 residues. This entry is derived from a study of a mutant IDH1 vaccine in newly diagnosed glioma. Here immunoSEQ multiplex PCR was the method, and the copy in TCRdb shows in-frame clones only, minus some. The profile shows 110,000 or so clones, 90% of them singletons.

Sample: PBMCs, taken from a glioma patient whose treatment included an IDH1 peptide vaccine. The chain joins TRBV28 to TRBJ1-4; D unclear. The origin of this receptor is a woman between 50 and 59 years old with glioma. The CDR3, as DNA: TGTGCCAGCAGTTTACCGCAGAATGAAAAACTGTTTTTT. Translation gives CASSLPQNEKLFF.